Each of the 23 T cell receptor beta chains below was sequenced from the same sample in a study of early T cells in non-severe SARS-CoV-2 infection (dated by TCRdb to about 2021). Libraries were made using 5' RACE. The reads were generated on a NextSeq 500. TCRdb itself trimmed the public reads at Q25 with fastp, ran MiXCR and retained productive beta chains. One record per CDR3 amino acid sequence lists the most common genes and DNA. This sample is represented by 55,000 to 75,000 distinct CDR3 sequences; 7.7% of them were singletons. The ten largest clones capture roughly 3.5% of the sample. The specimen sequenced was whole blood. These receptor sequences come from an adult who was a healthcare worker with PCR-confirmed SARS-CoV-2 infection or an uninfected control (not recorded which).

This clonotype was seen a handful of times. The rearrangement joins TRBV7-9 to TRBJ2-4, with 8 bases lining up with TRBD2. There are 16 residues in the CDR3. Trimming at V came to 5 bases and at J to 3 bases, leaving 9 bases not matched to a gene. Germline assignment: CDR1 SEHNR and CDR2 FQNEAQ (reference sequence). This CDR3 reads CASSPADSGSKNIQYF. Written as DNA, the CDR3 is TGTGCCAGCAGCCCCGCGGACAGCGGGAGCAAAAACATTCAGTACTTC.

V is TRBV7-2 and J is TRBJ2-3, with D uncertain. V was clipped by 3 bases and J by 4 bases, with 8 bases between them. The CDR3 covers 13 residues. From germline, CDR1 is SGHTA and CDR2 FQGNSA. CDR3: CASSFPGADTQYF. CDR3 DNA sequence: TGTGCCAGCAGCTTCCCAGGAGCAGATACGCAGTATTTT.

This clonotype was counted ten times or more. The J gene is TRBJ1-6, the V gene TRBV30; D possibly corresponds to TRBD1 (5 bases). Germline CDR1 GTSNPN, CDR2 SVGIG (reference sequence). This CDR3 has 15 residues. V was trimmed by 4 bases and J by 7 bases, leaving 17 bases between them. The CDR3 is CAWNLPGVNNSPLHF. CDR3 DNA sequence: TGTGCCTGGAACCTTCCGGGGGTAAACAATTCACCCCTCCACTTT.

This clonotype was recorded a few times. The V call is TRBV7-9, the J call TRBJ1-5; 9 nucleotides align to TRBD1. V was clipped by 5 bases and J by 1 base; unmatched bases: 3. Germline CDR1 reads SEHNR; CDR2 reads FQNEAQ (reference sequence). The CDR3 length is 15 residues. The CDR3 region has the DNA TGTGCCAGCAGCGAGGGGACAGGGAGCAATCAGCCCCAGCATTTT. Amino acid sequence: CASSEGTGSNQPQHF.

This clonotype was observed a handful of times. J is TRBJ2-7 and V is TRBV7-6; 7 positions match TRBD1. Germline CDR1 and CDR2: SGHVS and FNYEAQ. V trimming: 4 bases; J trimming: 3 bases; junction bases outside the gene matches: 6. The CDR3 covers 14 residues. CDR3 loop: CASSSGTVNYEQYF. In nucleotides, the CDR3 is TGTGCCAGCAGCTCCGGGACAGTAAACTACGAGCAGTACTTC. The whole variable domain, remainder taken from reference TRBV7-6 and TRBJ2-7, is GAGVSQSPRYKVTKRGQDVALRCDPISGHVSLYWYRQALGQGPEFLTYFNYEAQQDKSGLPNDRFSAERPEGSISTLTIQRTEQRDSAMYRCASSSGTVNYEQYFGPGTRLTVT.

This clonotype was counted ten times or more. The chain links TRBV30 to TRBJ2-7, with TRBD1 identical over 9 bases. Germline V gene lookup returns CDR1 GTSNPN and CDR2 SVGIG (reference sequence). The CDR3 sequence is 15 residues long. V lost 2 bases and J lost 8; bases outside the gene matches: 13. CDR3 sequence: CAWSPTGTGTLKQYF. In DNA form, the CDR3 reads TGTGCCTGGAGTCCAACCGGGACAGGGACCTTGAAGCAGTACTTC. Combining the CDR3 with reference TRBV30 and TRBJ2-7 gives the whole variable domain SQTIHQWPATLVQPVGSPLSLECTVEGTSNPNLYWYRQAAGRGLQLLFYSVGIGQISSEVPQNLSASRPQDRQFILSSKKLLLSDSGFYLCAWSPTGTGTLKQYFGPGTRLTVT.

Ten or more counts support this clonotype. The chain employs TRBV28 and TRBJ2-1, with D maybe TRBD1 (5 bases). There are 16 residues in the CDR3. Germline CDR1 and CDR2: MDHEN and SYDVKM. The ends were cut back, 5 bases at V and 8 bases at J, with 22 bases in the middle. CDR3 sequence reads: CASSRRARYRKDEQFF. Written as DNA, the CDR3 is TGTGCCAGCAGTCGAAGGGCTAGGTACAGGAAGGATGAGCAGTTCTTC.

This clonotype was found many times. The chain recombines TRBV6-6 with TRBJ2-7; 9 nucleotides align to TRBD2. Germline CDR1 and CDR2: MNHNY and SVGAGI (reference sequence). The CDR3 spans 14 residues. J gave up 5 bases and V 6 bases, and 8 bases lay outside the gene matches. The CDR3 here is CASRALAGLDEQYF. As DNA, the CDR3 is TGTGCCAGCAGGGCCCTAGCGGGACTCGACGAGCAGTACTTC.

This clonotype showed up many times. The chain has TRBV5-6 and TRBJ2-7; D could derive from TRBD1 or TRBD2 (5 bases each). In germline, CDR1 is SGHDT, CDR2 YYEEEE. V was clipped by 1 base and J by 1 base, with 15 bases between them. This CDR3 is 16 amino acids long. The CDR3 sequence: CASSLPHRDASYEQYF. The CDR3 DNA is TGTGCCAGCAGCTTGCCCCACCGGGACGCTTCCTACGAGCAGTACTTC.

This clonotype was seen repeatedly, ten times or more. The V call is TRBV10-3, the J call TRBJ1-1; D is ambiguous. CDR1 is ENHRY and CDR2 is SYGVKD in the germline V gene. V lost 8 bases and J 5 bases, leaving 15 bases between the germline ends. The CDR3 spans 13 residues. CDR3 protein: CAIARAPRTEAFF. The CDR3 coding sequence is TGTGCCATCGCCCGGGCCCCGAGAACTGAAGCTTTCTTT.

Ten or more counts support this clonotype. CDR3 loop: CASSPHGPSYEQYF. The CDR3 DNA follows: TGTGCCAGCAGTCCACACGGACCCTCCTACGAGCAGTACTTC. The chain employs TRBV6-1 and TRBJ2-7; D remains unclear. Trimming shortened V by 5 bases and J by 0 bases, and 11 bases separated the two germline ends. The length of the CDR3 is 14 residues. CDR1 and CDR2 from the germline V gene are MNHNS and SASEGT.

CDR3 DNA: TGCGCCAGCAGCCCCGGACGCTCCTTCTACGAGCAGTACTTC. Residues: CASSPGRSFYEQYF. The gene calls are TRBV5-1 and TRBJ2-7; D is unresolved. The length of the CDR3 is 14 residues. Germline lookup yields CDR1 SGHRS and CDR2 YFSETQ. V lost 4 bases and J 3 bases, leaving 14 bases between the germline ends.

The sample holds many counts of this clonotype. The V call is TRBV7-9, the J call TRBJ2-5; 7 bases align to TRBD1. The CDR3 loop spans 15 amino acids. V lost 2 bases and J lost 5; bases outside the gene matches: 8. The V gene's germline CDR1 is SEHNR and CDR2 FQNEAQ (reference sequence). CDR3 sequence reads: CASSLTTGTAETQYF. For the CDR3, the DNA is TGTGCCAGCAGCTTAACGACAGGGACCGCTGAGACCCAGTACTTC.

This clonotype was seen only a few times. The chain recombines TRBV20-1 with TRBJ2-5, with 12 bases that match TRBD1. This CDR3 has 16 amino acids. J gave up 4 bases and V 0 bases, and 6 bases lay outside the gene matches. CDR1 and CDR2 (germline): DFQATT, SNEGSKA (reference sequence). The CDR3 protein is CSARDDGTGGGETQYF. In nucleotides, the CDR3 is TGCAGTGCTAGAGATGATGGGACAGGGGGCGGAGAGACCCAGTACTTC.

This clonotype has a count of ten or more. The chain couples TRBV3-1 to TRBJ2-1, with D unclear. The length of the CDR3 is 11 residues. V dropped 5 bases and J dropped 8 bases, with 7 bases sitting between them. Looked up from germline, CDR1 is LGHDT and CDR2 is YNNKEL (reference sequence). The CDR3 loop reads CASSYGYEQFF. In DNA form, the CDR3 reads TGTGCCAGCAGCTACGGGTATGAGCAGTTCTTC.

At least ten counts were recorded for this clonotype. The gene calls are TRBV28 and TRBJ2-7, with 7 bases aligning to TRBD2. The CDR3 runs 15 residues. Trimming removed 6 bases from V and 7 bases from J; junction bases left unmatched: 15. Germline CDR1 reads MDHEN; CDR2 reads SYDVKM. The CDR3: CASRPLRDYPQEQYF. CDR3 nucleotide sequence: TGTGCCAGCAGGCCCCTTCGGGACTACCCACAAGAGCAGTACTTC.

This clonotype was seen a handful of times. The rearrangement joins TRBV3-1 to TRBJ2-1; 12 nucleotides line up with TRBD2. The CDR3 is 16 residues long. The ends lost 0 bases at V and 7 bases at J; junction bases unmatched: 4. Germline V CDR1 and CDR2: LGHDT, YNNKEL (reference sequence). The CDR3 DNA sequence: TGTGCCAGCAGCCAAGATTCAGGACTAGCGGGAAATGAGCAGTTCTTC. It codes for CASSQDSGLAGNEQFF.

V is TRBV20-1 and J is TRBJ2-7; 12 bases align to TRBD2. The junction had 7 bases not matched to a gene; V was cut back by 6 bases and J by 4 bases. Per germline, CDR1 DFQATT and CDR2 SNEGSKA (reference sequence). The CDR3 loop spans 14 amino acids. In nucleotides, the CDR3 is TGCAGTGCCCCGACTAGCGGGAGTTTTTACGAGCAGTACTTC. Translating it yields CSAPTSGSFYEQYF.

This chain connects TRBV5-1 to TRBJ2-2; TRBD1 matches 7 bases. This CDR3 spans 16 amino acids. With V trimmed by 0 bases and J by 2 bases, 4 bases remained unmatched. CDR1 is SGHRS and CDR2 is YFSETQ in the germline V gene. CDR3 DNA: TGCGCCAGCAGCTTGGAACAGGGGCCAAACACCGGGGAGCTGTTTTTT. This translates into CASSLEQGPNTGELFF.

This clonotype came up many times. V gene TRBV6-4 combines with J gene TRBJ2-3; weak D call: TRBD2 (5 bases). The CDR3 is 15 amino acids. With 4 bases removed from V and 0 bases from J, the gap between germline ends came to 11 bases. The germline CDR1 and CDR2 sequences are MRHNA and SNTAGT. The CDR3: CASSATRGSTDTQYF. CDR3 bases: TGTGCCAGCAGTGCTACTAGAGGGAGCACAGATACGCAGTATTTT.

In its sample, this clonotype was seen many times. This chain's CDR3 is CASSSPPQQETQYF. As DNA, the CDR3 is TGCGCCAGCAGCTCCCCCCCACAGCAAGAGACCCAGTACTTC. This chain joins TRBV5-1 and TRBJ2-5, with unresolved D. CDR3 size: 14 residues. V lost 3 bases and J lost 2, with 11 bases in between. CDR1 and CDR2 from the germline V gene are SGHRS and YFSETQ.

This clonotype showed up many times. The rearrangement joins TRBV28 to TRBJ2-7, with TRBD2 matching 10 bases. V was pared by 5 bases and J by 4 bases, with 11 bases of the junction left unmatched. Germline V lookup: CDR1 MDHEN, CDR2 SYDVKM. This CDR3 is built from 16 residues. Here the CDR3 reads CASSTWTSGPTYEQYF. In nucleotides, the CDR3 is TGTGCCAGCAGTACTTGGACTAGCGGCCCCACTTACGAGCAGTACTTC.

This sequence joins TRBV29-1 and TRBJ2-7; 9 nucleotides match TRBD2. V lost 3 bases to trimming and J lost 6 bases; unmatched junction nucleotides: 15. The CDR3 loop spans 16 amino acids. Germline V lookup: CDR1 SQVTM, CDR2 ANQGSEA. The CDR3 nucleotides are TGCAGCGTTGACGGGGGTTTGGGACTAGCATCGGCCGAGCAGTACTTC. This sequence encodes CSVDGGLGLASAEQYF.